This T cell receptor beta chain originates from a study of identical twins. Broader study findings: The study reached conclusions through statistical analysis that was cross-sectional, not following the same donors.

About this clonotype itself: Antigen specificity is unknown.

Using its own MiXCR run on the 5' RACE reads, TCRdb lists one record per CDR3 protein. The sample records hundreds of thousands of distinct CDR3 sequences, under 9% being singletons. CDR3 length: 19 amino acids. Germline loops: CDR1 MNHEY, CDR2 SVGEGT. The V end was cut by 6 bases, the J end by 0 bases, with 24 bases between. The data also belong to a second study, concerning yellow fever vaccine responses in identical twins.

Sequencing used PBMCs. The chain recombines TRBV6-2 or TRBV6-3 with TRBJ2-1; D may be TRBD1 (6 bases). The source is a woman aged 18-35 years in good health. The CDR3 DNA reads as TGTGCCAGCAGCCCACTTACCCGGACAGATTCAAGCTCCTACAATGAGCAGTTCTTC. Translating it yields CASSPLTRTDSSSYNEQFF.